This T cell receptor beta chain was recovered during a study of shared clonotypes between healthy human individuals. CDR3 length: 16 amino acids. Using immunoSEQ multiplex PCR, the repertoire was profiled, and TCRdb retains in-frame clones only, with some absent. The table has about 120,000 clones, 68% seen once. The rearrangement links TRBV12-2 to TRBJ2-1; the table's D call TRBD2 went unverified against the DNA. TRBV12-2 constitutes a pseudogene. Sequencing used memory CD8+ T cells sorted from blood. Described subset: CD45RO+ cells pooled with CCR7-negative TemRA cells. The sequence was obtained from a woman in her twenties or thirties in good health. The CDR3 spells CASRPRPGNPNNEQFF. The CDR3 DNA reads TGTGCAAGTCGCCCCCGACCGGGGAATCCAAACAATGAGCAGTTCTTC.